This T cell receptor (beta chain) was obtained from a study of vaccination and CD4 T cells after COVID-19. Germline V lookup: CDR1 MNHNS, CDR2 SASEGT. V lost 7 bases to trimming and J lost 5 bases, with 15 bases between them. The CDR3 contains 15 residues. Cultured CD4+ T cell DNA underwent sequencing with the Oncomine TCR Beta short-read assay. One entry per CDR3 protein results from TCRdb running MiXCR on the PCR reads. The profile shows nearly 9,000 distinct CDR3 sequences, 55% to 60% of them singletons. As to treatment: approximately 9-day PBMC culture with coronavirus spike peptide pools or control peptides (ViraFEST assay). Note on this clonotype: The antigen is unknown.

The sample was CD4+ T cells from blood, cultured in vitro. The receptor was isolated from a human donor who had recovered from COVID-19. V and J are TRBV6-1 and TRBJ1-6, with D possibly TRBD1 on 6 matching bases. CDR3 bases: TGTGCCAGCACGTATAGGGGGAACGATAATTCACCCCTCCACTTT. Amino acids: CASTYRGNDNSPLHF.